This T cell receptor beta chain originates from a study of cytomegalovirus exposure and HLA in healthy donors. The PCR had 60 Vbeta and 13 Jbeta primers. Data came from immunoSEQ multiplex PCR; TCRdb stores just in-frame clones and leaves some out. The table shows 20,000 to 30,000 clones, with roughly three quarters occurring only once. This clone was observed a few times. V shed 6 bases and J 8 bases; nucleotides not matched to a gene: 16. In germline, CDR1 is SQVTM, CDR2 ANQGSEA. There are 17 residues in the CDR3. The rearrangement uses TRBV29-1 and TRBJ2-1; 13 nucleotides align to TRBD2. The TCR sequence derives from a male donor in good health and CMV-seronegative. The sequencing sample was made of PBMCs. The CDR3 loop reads CSVRNLRTSGSKDEQFF. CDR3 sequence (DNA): TGCAGCGTGCGAAACCTGAGGACTAGCGGGAGTAAGGATGAGCAGTTCTTC.